This T cell receptor beta chain originates from a study of early stage breast cancer tumors. Blood replicates held 0.5 ug DNA, tumor or normal breast approximately 1.5 ug, two each. TCRdb's table, derived via immunoSEQ multiplex PCR, lists solely in-frame clones and lacks some. The repertoire has some 11,000 clones, around 75% of them found once; the top ten carry approximately 15%. Sequenced material: breast tumor tissue. The clonotype originates from a person aged 70 to 85 with breast cancer.

The CDR3 is CASSQYRGENYGYTF. Written as DNA, the CDR3 is TGTGCCAGCAGCCAATACAGGGGAGAAAACTATGGCTACACCTTC. The genes are TRBV7-9 and TRBJ1-2; 7 bases line up with TRBD1. The V and J ends lost 5 bases and 2 bases, in that order; junction bases with no gene match: 8. Germline lookup yields CDR1 SEHNR and CDR2 FQNEAQ (reference sequence). This CDR3 has 15 residues.